The next 19 T cell receptor beta chains were all read from a single sample in a study of T cells in Graves' hyperthyroidism and ophthalmopathy. Using RNA transcripts as the source, TCR beta CDR3 regions were amplified. TCR CDR3 regions were first amplified by RT-PCR with HTBI primers. TCRdb analysed the multiplex PCR reads with MiXCR anew, one entry per CDR3 protein. The sample shows over 250,000 distinct CDR3 sequences, 20% to 25% of them seen only once. Sequenced input: blood. These receptors were collected from a man aged 35 to 55 with Graves' hyperthyroidism that later progressed to Graves' ophthalmopathy.

This clonotype was counted many times. The chain joins TRBV12-3 or TRBV12-4 to TRBJ2-2; tentatively, D is TRBD1 or TRBD2 (5 bases each). Trimming stripped 8 bases from V and 7 bases from J, with 11 bases between. The CDR3 runs to 12 residues. The CDR3 coding sequence is TGTGCCAGCTACAGGACTCTCGGGGAGCTGTTTTTT. Amino acids: CASYRTLGELFF.

This clonotype appeared many times. The J gene is TRBJ2-5, the V gene TRBV5-1; the D call may be TRBD1 or TRBD2 (5 bases each). The CDR3 length is 15 residues. The germline V gene encodes CDR1 SGHRS and CDR2 YFSETQ. Trimming left V 0 bases short and J 3 bases short, with 12 bases between. The CDR3 is CASSLDPGTKETQYF. For the CDR3, the DNA is TGCGCCAGCAGCTTGGATCCGGGGACCAAAGAGACCCAGTACTTC. Drawing the rest from reference TRBV5-1 and TRBJ2-5, the complete variable domain is KAGVTQTPRYLIKTRGQQVTLSCSPISGHRSVSWYQQTPGQGLQFLFEYFSETQRNKGNFPGRFSGRQFSNSRSEMNVSTLELGDSALYLCASSLDPGTKETQYFGPGTRLLVL.

The V and J genes are TRBV7-2 and TRBJ1-2, with D uncertain. This CDR3 is 13 amino acids long. The V end was cut by 1 base, the J end by 8 bases, with 11 bases between. Looked up from germline, CDR1 is SGHTA and CDR2 is FQGNSA. In DNA, the CDR3 is TGTGCCAGCAGCTTAGGACGAGAAATAGGCTACACCTTC. Its protein product is CASSLGREIGYTF.

This clonotype was seen repeatedly, ten times or more. One end of the junction does not line up with germline, which may come from a read error. The rearrangement uses TRBV6-2 or TRBV6-3 and TRBJ2-2; tentatively, D is TRBD1 or TRBD2 (5 bases each). In germline, CDR1 is MNHEY, CDR2 SVGEGT. CDR3 length equals 16 residues. The DNA of the CDR3 is TGTGCCAGCACCAAAAGGGGTCTAGATAAGACCGGGGAGTTGTTTTTT. Translation: CASTKRGLDKTGELFF.

The chain carries TRBV7-3 and TRBJ2-2; D gene unclear. This CDR3 contains 14 residues. Between the trimmed V and J ends, which lost 2 bases and 5 bases, there was a span of 9 bases. Germline-derived CDR1 and CDR2 are SGHTA and FQGTGA. This CDR3 is CASSLLPATGELFF. The CDR3, as DNA: TGTGCCAGCAGCTTACTTCCGGCTACCGGGGAGCTGTTTTTT.

The chain employs TRBV6-4 and TRBJ2-2; possible D gene TRBD1, 6 bases. Germline CDR1 reads MRHNA; CDR2 reads SNTAGT. CDR3 length equals 17 residues. Between the trimmed V and J ends, which lost 2 bases and 0 bases, there was a span of 13 bases. The CDR3 protein is CASSDLGGPSNTGELFF. The DNA for the CDR3 is TGTGCCAGCAGTGACCTTGGGGGCCCATCGAACACCGGGGAGCTGTTTTTT.

This clonotype has ten or more counts. The rearrangement uses TRBV11-2 and TRBJ2-7, with TRBD2 matching 12 bases. Germline CDR1 SGHAT, CDR2 FQNNGV. V was pared by 6 bases and J by 6 bases, with 9 bases of the junction left unmatched. The CDR3 runs 15 residues. The CDR3 spells CASSKSGLAGSEQYF. The CDR3 bases are TGTGCCAGCAGTAAATCTGGACTAGCGGGATCCGAGCAGTACTTC.

This clonotype was counted a few times. V usage is TRBV7-8 and J usage is TRBJ2-7, with unresolved D. This CDR3 spans 15 amino acids. V lost 4 bases to trimming and J lost 2 bases, with 15 bases between them. CDR1 and CDR2 from the germline V gene are SGHVS and FQNEAQ. This CDR3 reads CASSSVPDVPYEQYF. The CDR3 nucleotides read TGTGCCAGCAGCTCCGTCCCGGACGTGCCCTACGAGCAGTACTTC.

There are many counts of this clonotype. V and J are TRBV2 and TRBJ2-2; D gene uncertain. The V and J ends lost 3 bases and 5 bases respectively, with 13 bases between them. In germline, CDR1 is SNHLY, CDR2 FYNNEI. The CDR3 has 15 amino acids. This CDR3 reads CASSESFRGTGELFF. For the CDR3, the DNA is TGTGCCAGCAGTGAGAGTTTCCGAGGTACCGGGGAGCTGTTTTTT.

This clonotype was observed many times. The chain is built from TRBV25-1 and TRBJ2-5; 8 nucleotides match TRBD1. The V segment lost 3 bases and the J segment 5 bases; nucleotides outside the gene matches: 5. Germline values: CDR1 MGHDK, CDR2 SYGVNS. This CDR3 comprises 14 residues. CDR3 bases: TGTGCCAGCAGTGACCGGACAGGGTGGGAGACCCAGTACTTC. Translated, it gives CASSDRTGWETQYF.

This clonotype was seen ten or more times. The chain uses TRBV2 and TRBJ1-2; no firm D call. The V and J ends lost 8 bases and 7 bases respectively, with 8 bases between them. The CDR3 contains 10 residues. Germline CDR1 reads SNHLY; CDR2 reads FYNNEI. CDR3: CASGVGGYTF. The DNA of the CDR3 is TGTGCCAGCGGCGTTGGTGGCTACACCTTC.

This clonotype was recorded many times. The chain joins TRBV6-5 to TRBJ2-7, with 11 nucleotides matching TRBD1. This CDR3 has 16 amino acids. V lost 2 bases, J lost 0 bases, and 3 bases stayed unmatched. Germline-derived CDR1 and CDR2 are MNHEY and SVGAGI. In DNA form, the CDR3 reads TGTGCCAGCAGTTACGCCGGGACAGGGGGCTCCTACGAGCAGTACTTC. Its protein product is CASSYAGTGGSYEQYF.

This clonotype was observed at least ten times. The chain couples TRBV19 to TRBJ2-5; the D gene could be TRBD1 or TRBD2 (7 bases each). Germline values: CDR1 LNHDA, CDR2 SQIVND (reference sequence). The CDR3 is made up of 15 amino acids. Trimming shortened V by 3 bases and J by 4 bases, and 15 bases separated the two germline ends. CDR3 DNA: TGTGCCAGTAGTATCGGGACAGCGGGACTAGAGACCCAGTACTTC. It translates to CASSIGTAGLETQYF. Combining the CDR3 with reference TRBV19 and TRBJ2-5 gives the whole variable domain DGGITQSPKYLFRKEGQNVTLSCEQNLNHDAMYWYRQDPGQGLRLIYYSQIVNDFQKGDIAEGYSVSREKKESFPLTVTSAQKNPTAFYLCASSIGTAGLETQYFGPGTRLLVL.

This clonotype has at least ten counts. This chain links TRBV5-1 with TRBJ2-7, with TRBD1 matching 7 bases. The CDR3 is made up of 14 amino acids. Germline V gene sequence: CDR1 SGHRS, CDR2 YFSETQ. V shed 4 bases and J 0 bases; nucleotides not matched to a gene: 4. CDR3 in amino acids: CASSVGTASYEQYF. The CDR3 bases are TGCGCCAGCAGCGTGGGGACAGCCTCCTACGAGCAGTACTTC.

V and J are TRBV2 and TRBJ2-3; D perhaps matches TRBD2 (5 bases). There are 14 residues in the CDR3. Germline V lookup: CDR1 SNHLY, CDR2 FYNNEI. Trimming took off 7 bases at V and 2 bases at J, with 13 bases between the two ends. The CDR3 spells CASKDGIVTDTQYF. The CDR3 nucleotides read TGTGCCAGCAAGGACGGGATTGTCACAGATACGCAGTATTTT.

The chain recombines TRBV11-2 with TRBJ2-5; 7 bases map to TRBD1. Germline V gives CDR1 SGHAT, CDR2 FQNNGV. Unmatched junction bases numbered 11, after V lost 5 bases and J lost 5 bases. The CDR3 has 15 residues. The CDR3 loop reads CASSQAGTVLETQYF. In nucleotides, the CDR3 is TGTGCCAGCAGCCAAGCCGGGACAGTACTGGAGACCCAGTACTTC.

This clonotype was detected ten times or more. J is TRBJ1-5 and V is TRBV29-1; D remains ambiguous. The V gene's germline CDR1 is SQVTM and CDR2 ANQGSEA. V was pared by 4 bases and J by 3 bases, with 13 bases between. This CDR3 has 14 amino acids. The CDR3 sequence: CSVGMGGINQPQHF. The CDR3 DNA sequence: TGCAGCGTTGGGATGGGAGGGATCAATCAGCCCCAGCATTTT.

At least ten counts were recorded for this clonotype. The chain couples TRBV6-5 to TRBJ2-2; 12 bases line up with TRBD2. Germline CDR1 and CDR2: MNHEY and SVGAGI. The junction had 6 bases not matched to a gene; V was cut back by 2 bases and J by 5 bases. The CDR3 contains 17 residues. The CDR3 coding sequence is TGTGCCAGCAGTTACCCAAGGACTAGCGGGGATACCGGGGAGCTGTTTTTT. This sequence encodes CASSYPRTSGDTGELFF.

This clonotype was seen many times. The chain carries TRBV19 and TRBJ1-1; D is unresolved. The length of the CDR3 is 15 residues. CDR1 and CDR2 (germline): LNHDA, SQIVND (reference sequence). Trimming cost V 5 bases and J 1 base, with 14 bases left between them. Here the CDR3 reads CASSYGISRNTEAFF. The CDR3 nucleotides read TGTGCCAGTAGTTATGGGATTAGTAGGAACACTGAAGCTTTCTTT. The whole variable domain, remainder taken from reference TRBV19 and TRBJ1-1, is DGGITQSPKYLFRKEGQNVTLSCEQNLNHDAMYWYRQDPGQGLRLIYYSQIVNDFQKGDIAEGYSVSREKKESFPLTVTSAQKNPTAFYLCASSYGISRNTEAFFGQGTRLTVV.